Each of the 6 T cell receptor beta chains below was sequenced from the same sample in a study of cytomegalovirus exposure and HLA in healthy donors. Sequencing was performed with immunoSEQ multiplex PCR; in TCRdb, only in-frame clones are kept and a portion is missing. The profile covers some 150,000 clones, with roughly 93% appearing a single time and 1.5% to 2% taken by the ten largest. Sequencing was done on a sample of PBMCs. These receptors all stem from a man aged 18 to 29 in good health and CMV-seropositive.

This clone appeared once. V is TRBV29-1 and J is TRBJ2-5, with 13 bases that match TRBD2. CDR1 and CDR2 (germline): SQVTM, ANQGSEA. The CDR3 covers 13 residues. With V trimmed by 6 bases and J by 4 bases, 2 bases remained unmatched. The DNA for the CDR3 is TGCAGCGTCGGACTAGCGGGAGTAGAGACCCAGTACTTC. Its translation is CSVGLAGVETQYF.

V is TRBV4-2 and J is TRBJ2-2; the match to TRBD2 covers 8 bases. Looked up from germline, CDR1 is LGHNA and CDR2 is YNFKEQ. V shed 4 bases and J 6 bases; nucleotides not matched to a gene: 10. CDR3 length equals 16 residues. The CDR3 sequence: CASSPFGSGASGELFF. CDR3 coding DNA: TGTGCCAGCAGCCCTTTTGGTAGCGGGGCCTCCGGGGAGCTGTTTTTT.

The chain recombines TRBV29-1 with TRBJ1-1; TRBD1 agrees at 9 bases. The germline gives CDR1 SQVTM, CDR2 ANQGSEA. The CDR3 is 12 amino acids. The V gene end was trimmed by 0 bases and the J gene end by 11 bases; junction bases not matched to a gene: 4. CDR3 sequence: CSVEDGGQGAFF. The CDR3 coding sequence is TGCAGCGTTGAAGATGGCGGACAGGGGGCTTTCTTT.

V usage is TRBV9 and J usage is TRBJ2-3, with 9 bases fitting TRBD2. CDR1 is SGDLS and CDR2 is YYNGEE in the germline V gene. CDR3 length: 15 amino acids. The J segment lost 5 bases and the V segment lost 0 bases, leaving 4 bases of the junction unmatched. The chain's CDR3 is CASSVGLAGLDTQYF. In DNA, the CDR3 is TGTGCCAGCAGCGTAGGGCTAGCGGGATTAGATACGCAGTATTTT. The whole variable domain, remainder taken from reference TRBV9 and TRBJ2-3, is DSGVTQTPKHLITATGQRVTLRCSPRSGDLSVYWYQQSLDQGLQFLIQYYNGEERAKGNILERFSAQQFPDLHSELNLSSLELGDSALYFCASSVGLAGLDTQYFGPGTRLTVL.

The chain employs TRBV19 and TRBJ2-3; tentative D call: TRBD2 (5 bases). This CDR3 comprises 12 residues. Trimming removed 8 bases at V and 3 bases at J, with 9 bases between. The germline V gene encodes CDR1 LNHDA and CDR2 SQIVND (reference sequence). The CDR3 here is CASGGGTDTQYF. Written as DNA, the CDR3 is TGTGCCAGTGGAGGCGGGACAGATACGCAGTATTTT.

CDR3 bases: TGTGCCAGCAGTTTAACTTGGGACAGGGAGGGCAATGAGCAGTTCTTC. Protein product: CASSLTWDREGNEQFF. V usage is TRBV27 and J usage is TRBJ2-1, with 9 bases identical to TRBD1. Germline V gene data show CDR1 as MNHEY and CDR2 as SMNVEV (reference sequence). The CDR3 contains 16 residues. V shed 2 bases and J 6 bases; nucleotides not matched to a gene: 8.